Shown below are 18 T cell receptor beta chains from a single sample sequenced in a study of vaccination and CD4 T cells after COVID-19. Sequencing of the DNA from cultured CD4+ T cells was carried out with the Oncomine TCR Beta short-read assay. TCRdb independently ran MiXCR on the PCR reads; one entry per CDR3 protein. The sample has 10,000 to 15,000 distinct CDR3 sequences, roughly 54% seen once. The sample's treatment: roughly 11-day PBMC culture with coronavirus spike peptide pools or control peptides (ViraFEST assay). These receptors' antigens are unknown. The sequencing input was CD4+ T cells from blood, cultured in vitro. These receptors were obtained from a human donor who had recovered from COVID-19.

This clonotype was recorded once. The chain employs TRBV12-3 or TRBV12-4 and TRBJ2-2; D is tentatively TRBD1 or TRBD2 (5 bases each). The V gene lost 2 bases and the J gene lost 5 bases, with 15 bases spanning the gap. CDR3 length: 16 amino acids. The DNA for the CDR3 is TGTGCCAGCAGTTTACATTCAGGGAGTTTGACCGGGGAGCTGTTTTTT. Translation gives CASSLHSGSLTGELFF.

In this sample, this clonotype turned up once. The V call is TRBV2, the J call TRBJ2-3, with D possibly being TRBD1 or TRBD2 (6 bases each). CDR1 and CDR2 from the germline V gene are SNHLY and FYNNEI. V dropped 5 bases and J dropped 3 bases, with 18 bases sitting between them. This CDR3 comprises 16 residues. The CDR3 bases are TGTGCCAGCAGTACCGGGGGCAGGGCAGGGACAGATACGCAGTATTTT. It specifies CASSTGGRAGTDTQYF.

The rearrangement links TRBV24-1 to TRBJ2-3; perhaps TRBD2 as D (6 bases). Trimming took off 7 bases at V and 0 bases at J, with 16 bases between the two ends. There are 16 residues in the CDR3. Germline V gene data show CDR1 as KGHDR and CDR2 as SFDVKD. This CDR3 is CATSGGAGSSTDTQYF. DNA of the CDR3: TGTGCCACCAGCGGGGGAGCGGGTTCTAGCACAGATACGCAGTATTTT.

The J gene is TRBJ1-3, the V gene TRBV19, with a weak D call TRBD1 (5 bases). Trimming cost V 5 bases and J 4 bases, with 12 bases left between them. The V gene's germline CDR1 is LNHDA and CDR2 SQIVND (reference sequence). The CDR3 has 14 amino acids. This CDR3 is CASSPRDRGNTIYF. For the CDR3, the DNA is TGTGCCAGTAGTCCACGGGACCGGGGAAACACCATATATTTT.

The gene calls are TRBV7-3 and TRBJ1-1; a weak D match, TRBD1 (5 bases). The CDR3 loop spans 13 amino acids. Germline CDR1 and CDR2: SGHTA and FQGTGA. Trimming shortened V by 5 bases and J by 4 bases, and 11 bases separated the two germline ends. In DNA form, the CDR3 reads TGTGCCAGCAGCCCCGGGACCGTCACTGAAGCTTTCTTT. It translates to CASSPGTVTEAFF.

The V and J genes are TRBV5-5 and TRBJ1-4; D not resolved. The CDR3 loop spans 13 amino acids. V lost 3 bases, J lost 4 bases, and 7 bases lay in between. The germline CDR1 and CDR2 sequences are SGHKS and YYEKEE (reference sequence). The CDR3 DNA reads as TGTGCCAGCAGCTGGGCCTTTAATGAAAAACTGTTTTTT. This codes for CASSWAFNEKLFF.

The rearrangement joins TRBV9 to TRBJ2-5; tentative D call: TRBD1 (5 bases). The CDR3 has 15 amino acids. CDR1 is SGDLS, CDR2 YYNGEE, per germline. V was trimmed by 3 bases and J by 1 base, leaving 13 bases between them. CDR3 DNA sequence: TGTGCCAGCAGCGCCTTGAGTGGGGCCCAAGAGACCCAGTACTTC. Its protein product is CASSALSGAQETQYF.

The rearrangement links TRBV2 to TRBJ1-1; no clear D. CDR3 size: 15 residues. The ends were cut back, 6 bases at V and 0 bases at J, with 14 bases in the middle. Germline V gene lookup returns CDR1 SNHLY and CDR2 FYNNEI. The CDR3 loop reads CASRQNGQMNTEAFF. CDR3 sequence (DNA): TGTGCCAGCAGGCAAAATGGGCAGATGAACACTGAAGCTTTCTTT.

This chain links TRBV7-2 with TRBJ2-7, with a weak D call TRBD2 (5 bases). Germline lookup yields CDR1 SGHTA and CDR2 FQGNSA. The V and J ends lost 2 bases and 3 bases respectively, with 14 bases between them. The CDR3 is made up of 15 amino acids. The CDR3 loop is CASSLFEGPIYEQYF. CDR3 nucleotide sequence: TGTGCCAGCAGCTTATTTGAGGGCCCCATCTACGAGCAGTACTTC.

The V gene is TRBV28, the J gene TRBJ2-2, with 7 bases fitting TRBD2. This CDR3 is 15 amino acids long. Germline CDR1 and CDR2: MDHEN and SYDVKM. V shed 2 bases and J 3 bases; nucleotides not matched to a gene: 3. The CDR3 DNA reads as TGTGCCAGCAGTTTAGCAGCGGGGTACACCGGGGAGCTGTTTTTT. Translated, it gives CASSLAAGYTGELFF.

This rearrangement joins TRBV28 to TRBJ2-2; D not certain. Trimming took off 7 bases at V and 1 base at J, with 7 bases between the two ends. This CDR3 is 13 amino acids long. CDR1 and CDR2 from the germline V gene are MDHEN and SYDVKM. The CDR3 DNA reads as TGTGCCAGCACCAACAAGAACACCGGGGAGCTGTTTTTT. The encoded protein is CASTNKNTGELFF.

The CDR3 here is CASSSRETQYF. The CDR3 DNA sequence: TGTGCCAGCAGCTCGCGGGAGACCCAGTACTTC. The gene calls are TRBV11-2 and TRBJ2-5; D remains ambiguous. Trimming pared 4 bases from V and 5 bases from J, leaving 5 bases between. The CDR3 is 11 residues long. The germline V gene has CDR1 SGHAT and CDR2 FQNNGV.

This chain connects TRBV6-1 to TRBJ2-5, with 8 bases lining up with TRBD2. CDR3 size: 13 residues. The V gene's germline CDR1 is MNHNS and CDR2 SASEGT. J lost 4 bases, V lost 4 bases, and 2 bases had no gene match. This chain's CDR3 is CASSVRGGETQYF. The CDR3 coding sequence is TGTGCCAGCAGTGTACGGGGGGGAGAGACCCAGTACTTC.

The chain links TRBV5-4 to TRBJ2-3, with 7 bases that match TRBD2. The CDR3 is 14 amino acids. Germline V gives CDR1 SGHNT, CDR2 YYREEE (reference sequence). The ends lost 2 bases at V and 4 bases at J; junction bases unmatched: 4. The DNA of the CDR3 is TGTGCCAGCAGCTTAGGACTAGATGCAGATACGCAGTATTTT. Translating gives CASSLGLDADTQYF.

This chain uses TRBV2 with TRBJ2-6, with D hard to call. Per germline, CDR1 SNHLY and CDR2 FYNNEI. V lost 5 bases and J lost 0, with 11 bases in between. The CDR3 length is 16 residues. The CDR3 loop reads CASSMGRNSGANVLTF. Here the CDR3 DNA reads TGTGCCAGCAGTATGGGCAGAAACTCTGGGGCCAACGTCCTGACTTTC. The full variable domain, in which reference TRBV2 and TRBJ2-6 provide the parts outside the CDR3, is EPEVTQTPSHQVTQMGQEVILRCVPISNHLYFYWYRQILGQKVEFLVSFYNNEISEKSEIFDDQFSVERPDGSNFTLKIRSTKLEDSAMYFCASSMGRNSGANVLTFGAGSRLTVL.

The CDR3 DNA sequence: TGTGCCAGTAGTATTATTGGGACAGGGGACACTGAAGCTTTCTTT. Amino acids: CASSIIGTGDTEAFF. The chain couples TRBV19 to TRBJ1-1; 10 bases are shared with TRBD1. CDR3 length: 15 residues. CDR1 and CDR2 from the germline V gene are LNHDA and SQIVND (reference sequence). With V trimmed by 3 bases and J by 3 bases, 4 bases remained unmatched.

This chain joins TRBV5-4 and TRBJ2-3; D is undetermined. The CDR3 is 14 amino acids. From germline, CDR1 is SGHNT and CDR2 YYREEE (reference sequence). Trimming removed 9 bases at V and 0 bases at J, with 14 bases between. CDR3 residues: CATGRPASTDTQYF. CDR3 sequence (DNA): TGTGCCACCGGGCGACCAGCTAGCACAGATACGCAGTATTTT.

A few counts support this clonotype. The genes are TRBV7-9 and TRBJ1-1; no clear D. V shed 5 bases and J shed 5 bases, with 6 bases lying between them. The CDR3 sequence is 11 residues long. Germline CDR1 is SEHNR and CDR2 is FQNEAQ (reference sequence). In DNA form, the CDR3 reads TGTGCCAGCAGCCTCATAACTGAAGCTTTCTTT. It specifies CASSLITEAFF.